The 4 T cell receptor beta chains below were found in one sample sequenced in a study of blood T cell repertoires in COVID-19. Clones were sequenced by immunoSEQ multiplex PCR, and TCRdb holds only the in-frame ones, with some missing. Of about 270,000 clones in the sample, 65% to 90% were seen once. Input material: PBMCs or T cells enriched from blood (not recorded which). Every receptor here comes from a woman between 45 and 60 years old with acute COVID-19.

This CDR3 reads CASSPLPRQGQGGEAFF. CDR3 nucleotide sequence: TGTGCCAGCTCACCCCTACCGCGACAGGGACAGGGGGGTGAAGCTTTCTTT. The V gene is TRBV18, the J gene TRBJ1-1; 11 bases agree with TRBD1. The CDR3 has 17 residues. The germline V gene has CDR1 KGHSH and CDR2 LQKENI. Trimming removed 3 bases from V and 7 bases from J; junction bases left unmatched: 13.

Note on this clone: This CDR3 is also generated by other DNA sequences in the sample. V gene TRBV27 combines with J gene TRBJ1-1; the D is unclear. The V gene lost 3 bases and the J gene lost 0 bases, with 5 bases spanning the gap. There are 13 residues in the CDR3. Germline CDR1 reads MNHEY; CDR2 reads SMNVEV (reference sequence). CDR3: CASSFSVNTEAFF. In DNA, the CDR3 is TGTGCCAGCAGTTTTTCCGTGAACACTGAAGCTTTCTTT.

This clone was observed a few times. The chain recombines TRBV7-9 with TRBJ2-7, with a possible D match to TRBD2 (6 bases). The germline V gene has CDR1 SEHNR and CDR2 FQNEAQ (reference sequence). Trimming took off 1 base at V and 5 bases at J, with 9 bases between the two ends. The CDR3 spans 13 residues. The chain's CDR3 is CASSLGSGDEQYF. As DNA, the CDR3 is TGTGCCAGCAGCTTAGGTTCGGGGGACGAGCAGTACTTC.

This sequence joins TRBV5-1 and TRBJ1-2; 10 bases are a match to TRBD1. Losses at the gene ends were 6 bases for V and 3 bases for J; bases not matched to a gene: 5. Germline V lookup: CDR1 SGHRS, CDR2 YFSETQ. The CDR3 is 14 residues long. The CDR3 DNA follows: TGCGCCAGCACCACCGGGACAGGGGACTATGGCTACACCTTC. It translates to CASTTGTGDYGYTF.